This TCR beta chain was captured by sequencing in a study of regulatory T cells in long-lasting Graves disease. Points from the study as a whole: Thyroid tissue was not sampled; only peripheral blood was.

Time point described: newly diagnosed GD, antithyroid drugs for less than 3 months. Construction of the TCR library relied on RNA isolated from PBMCs. Graves' disease diagnoses followed American Thyroid Association guidelines. This CDR3 contains 14 residues. Unmatched junction bases numbered 8, after V lost 6 bases and J lost 4 bases. The germline V gene encodes CDR1 SNHLY and CDR2 FYNNEI. Through Arm-PCR of CDR3 regions and iRepertoire HTBI primers, TCR beta libraries were built. MiXCR, applied by TCRdb to the multiplex PCR reads, yields one record per CDR3 protein. The sample lists a few hundred thousand distinct CDR3 sequences; roughly 13% were seen once. This clonotype has ten or more counts. Its antigen is as yet unknown. These data also formed part of another study, on T cells in Graves' hyperthyroidism and ophthalmopathy. That investigation notes: A first-round RT-PCR of the TCR CDR3 used the HTBI primer set.

The clonotype originates from a man between 25 and 39 years old with Graves disease. The chain uses TRBV2 and TRBJ2-5; 7 bases agree with TRBD1. The specimen was peripheral blood mononuclear cells (PBMCs), collected at new diagnosis, from a patient treated with antithyroid drugs. CDR3 sequence (DNA): TGTGCCAGCAGCGATGACAGGGAGTTAGAGACCCAGTACTTC. Protein: CASSDDRELETQYF.